The 11 T cell receptor beta chains below all came from one sample that was sequenced in a study of blood T cell repertoires in COVID-19. Sequencing used immunoSEQ multiplex PCR; TCRdb keeps in-frame clones, though not all of them. Counted here are some 58,000 clones, approximately 80% occurring once; the ten biggest clones make up roughly a tenth. The sequenced sample was peripheral blood. The source of these receptors is a man between 50 and 59 years old with COVID-19, enrolled during active disease.

V and J are TRBV12-3 or TRBV12-4 and TRBJ1-3; D ambiguous. The CDR3 runs to 12 residues. With 5 bases removed from V and 4 bases from J, the gap between germline ends came to 6 bases. Here the CDR3 reads CASSIQGNTIYF. As DNA, the CDR3 is TGTGCCAGCAGTATTCAAGGAAACACCATATATTTT.

The chain is built from TRBV28 and TRBJ2-7, with D possibly TRBD1 on 6 matching bases. This CDR3 comprises 15 residues. V was shortened by 6 bases and J by 2 bases, with 17 bases between the two germline ends. Germline CDR1 is MDHEN and CDR2 is SYDVKM. The CDR3: CASSTTGQFAYEQYF. DNA of the CDR3: TGTGCCAGCAGCACCACAGGGCAGTTTGCCTACGAGCAGTACTTC.

The J gene is TRBJ1-5, the V gene TRBV30; 7 bases match TRBD1. V lost 0 bases and J lost 2; bases outside the gene matches: 7. Germline values: CDR1 GTSNPN, CDR2 SVGIG (reference sequence). The CDR3 is 16 amino acids. The chain's CDR3 is CAWSVLEGAGNQPQHF. The CDR3 DNA follows: TGTGCCTGGAGTGTCCTCGAGGGGGCGGGCAATCAGCCCCAGCATTTT.

The chain links TRBV7-8 to TRBJ2-1, with 8 bases fitting TRBD2. Unmatched junction bases numbered 14, after V lost 5 bases and J lost 8 bases. The CDR3 runs to 16 residues. Germline V CDR1 and CDR2: SGHVS, FQNEAQ. Written as DNA, the CDR3 is TGTGCCAGCAGCACCCCCAGGAGCGGGAGAAAGGATGAGCAGTTCTTC. This translates into CASSTPRSGRKDEQFF.

The CDR3 region has the DNA TGTGCCAGCAGGGCTGCGGGGCGGACCTACGAGCAGTACTTC. It specifies CASRAAGRTYEQYF. The chain couples TRBV14 to TRBJ2-7; possible D gene TRBD2, 6 bases. Germline loops: CDR1 SGHDN, CDR2 FVKESK. V was shortened by 6 bases and J by 2 bases, with 14 bases between the two germline ends. This CDR3 has 14 amino acids.

In its sample, this clone was seen a few times. This chain links TRBV7-9 with TRBJ1-1; D is uncertain. V lost 5 bases, J lost 1 base, and 8 bases lay in between. Germline V gene data show CDR1 as SEHNR and CDR2 as FQNEAQ (reference sequence). The CDR3 runs 13 residues. CDR3 loop: CASSLLPNTEAFF. DNA of the CDR3: TGTGCCAGCAGCCTCCTCCCGAACACTGAAGCTTTCTTT.

CDR3 sequence: CASSPRGEDTQYF. The CDR3 nucleotides read TGTGCCAGCTCACCACGGGGGGAAGATACGCAGTATTTT. The chain uses TRBV18 and TRBJ2-3; D may be TRBD2 (6 bases). CDR1 and CDR2 (germline): KGHSH, LQKENI. The CDR3 consists of 13 residues. Trimming removed 1 base at V and 5 bases at J, with 7 bases between.

V usage is TRBV9 and J usage is TRBJ2-5; 9 bases agree with TRBD1. Trimming cost V 0 bases and J 2 bases; bases outside gene matches: 5. The V gene's germline CDR1 is SGDLS and CDR2 YYNGEE. The CDR3 spans 16 residues. CDR3 sequence reads: CASSVATGQGQETQYF. Written as DNA, the CDR3 is TGTGCCAGCAGCGTAGCTACGGGACAGGGTCAAGAGACCCAGTACTTC.

The chain couples TRBV19 to TRBJ2-2, with D perhaps matching TRBD1 (7 bases). Germline V gene lookup returns CDR1 LNHDA and CDR2 SQIVND (reference sequence). There are 14 residues in the CDR3. Trimming removed 7 bases from V and 3 bases from J, with 12 bases in between. The CDR3 here is CASNDRDYTGELFF. DNA of the CDR3: TGTGCCAGTAATGACAGGGACTACACCGGGGAGCTGTTTTTT.

This chain's CDR3 is CASSLDTLYGYTF. DNA for the CDR3: TGTGCCAGCAGCCTCGACACTCTCTATGGCTACACCTTC. This sequence joins TRBV5-6 and TRBJ1-2; D is undetermined. CDR3 length: 13 residues. Per germline, CDR1 SGHDT and CDR2 YYEEEE. V was trimmed by 4 bases and J by 4 bases, leaving 11 bases between them.

The chain uses TRBV27 and TRBJ2-2, with 7 bases fitting TRBD1. Germline CDR1 reads MNHEY; CDR2 reads SMNVEV (reference sequence). CDR3 length: 15 residues. The trim removed 5 bases at V and 0 bases at J, leaving 3 bases unmatched. CDR3: CASSQQGPNTGELFF. For the CDR3, the DNA is TGTGCCAGCAGTCAACAGGGGCCGAACACCGGGGAGCTGTTTTTT.